This T cell receptor (beta chain) comes out of a study of blood T cell repertoires in COVID-19. Authors' methods: Estimated nucleated cell counts came from reference gene primer amplification. Repertoires were generated with immunoSEQ multiplex PCR, while TCRdb's copy carries only in-frame clones and drops some. V, J and clone size derive from that table, while D and trimming were established from the DNA sequence. The sample includes about 160,000 clones, 93% seen only once; the top ten take around 2%. With V trimmed by 3 bases and J by 8 bases, 15 bases remained unmatched. This CDR3 is 17 amino acids long. Germline values: CDR1 LGHNA, CDR2 YSLEER.

The TCR originated in a woman aged 55-70 years with COVID-19, enrolled during active disease. The V gene is TRBV4-3, the J gene TRBJ2-1; 8 positions match TRBD2. Specimen: peripheral blood. The CDR3 here is CASSHGRGRGVGDEQFF. Written as DNA, the CDR3 is TGCGCCAGCAGCCATGGGCGGGGGCGGGGGGTCGGAGATGAGCAGTTCTTC.